One and the same sample provided the 15 T cell receptor beta chains below, sequenced in a study of T cell changes during pregnancy in multiple sclerosis. Produced via immunoSEQ multiplex PCR; TCRdb's table is partial and in-frame only. The sample has 100,000 or so clones, around nine tenths seen once; the top ten hold about 1.3%. The sequencing here drew on peripheral blood, taken in the second trimester of pregnancy. The source of these receptors is a female donor with multiple sclerosis, enrolled in a pregnancy study.

The genes are TRBV4-2 and TRBJ2-1, with 9 bases identical to TRBD2. V was pared by 6 bases and J by 8 bases, with 14 bases of the junction left unmatched. From germline, CDR1 is LGHNA and CDR2 YNFKEQ. The CDR3 runs 16 residues. Here the CDR3 reads CASSRVAGDRGDEQFF. The CDR3 region has the DNA TGTGCCAGCAGTCGAGTAGCGGGAGATAGGGGCGATGAGCAGTTCTTC.

The chain joins TRBV4-2 to TRBJ2-5; 7 nucleotides match TRBD2. Trimming removed 1 base from V and 1 base from J; junction bases left unmatched: 18. The CDR3 is made up of 20 amino acids. CDR1 is LGHNA, CDR2 YNFKEQ, per germline. The CDR3 nucleotides read TGTGCCAGCAGCCAAGCGCCAACACGGGGGATAGCGGGCCTCCAAGAGACCCAGTACTTC. It is translated as CASSQAPTRGIAGLQETQYF.

The genes are TRBV30 and TRBJ2-2; perhaps TRBD2 as D (6 bases). The CDR3 spans 17 residues. V dropped 2 bases and J dropped 5 bases, with 21 bases sitting between them. CDR1 is GTSNPN and CDR2 is SVGIG in the germline V gene (reference sequence). The CDR3 coding sequence is TGTGCCTGGAGTCAACACAGGTGGGGGGTTTTGACCGGGGAGCTGTTTTTT. Its translation is CAWSQHRWGVLTGELFF. The full variable domain, completed using reference TRBV30 and TRBJ2-2, is SQTIHQWPATLVQPVGSPLSLECTVEGTSNPNLYWYRQAAGRGLQLLFYSVGIGQISSEVPQNLSASRPQDRQFILSSKKLLLSDSGFYLCAWSQHRWGVLTGELFFGEGSRLTVL.

This clone was seen a single time. The V call is TRBV9, the J call TRBJ2-1, with 10 positions matching TRBD1. V trimming: 3 bases; J trimming: 5 bases; junction bases outside the gene matches: 11. The CDR3 sequence is 17 residues long. Germline CDR1 reads SGDLS; CDR2 reads YYNGEE. DNA for the CDR3: TGTGCCAGCAGCGCTTCATTTGCGGGACAGGGGAACAATGAGCAGTTCTTC. As protein: CASSASFAGQGNNEQFF.

The V gene is TRBV19, the J gene TRBJ1-1; TRBD1 agrees at 10 bases. Germline values: CDR1 LNHDA, CDR2 SQIVND (reference sequence). There are 16 residues in the CDR3. The J segment lost 4 bases and the V segment lost 3 bases, leaving 8 bases of the junction unmatched. The CDR3 region is CASSMSGTGVSTEAFF. CDR3 coding DNA: TGTGCCAGTAGTATGAGCGGGACAGGGGTTTCCACTGAAGCTTTCTTT.

The V gene is TRBV5-1, the J gene TRBJ2-7; 9 bases align to TRBD2. This CDR3 region has 16 residues. Trimming took 4 bases from V and 5 from J; bases not matched to a gene: 13. Germline-derived CDR1 and CDR2 are SGHRS and YFSETQ. Here the CDR3 reads CASSPAGREGRHEQYF. Written as DNA, the CDR3 is TGCGCCAGCAGCCCCGCGGGGCGGGAGGGCCGCCACGAGCAGTACTTC.

The chain has TRBV6-1 and TRBJ1-2, with D unresolved. Germline CDR1 reads MNHNS; CDR2 reads SASEGT. V dropped 4 bases and J dropped 0 bases, with 9 bases sitting between them. The CDR3 consists of 14 residues. The CDR3 sequence is CASSVGGPNYGYTF. CDR3 coding DNA: TGTGCCAGCAGTGTTGGCGGGCCTAACTATGGCTACACCTTC.

The chain links TRBV5-1 to TRBJ2-7; TRBD2 agrees at 14 bases. This CDR3 is built from 17 residues. The junction had 8 bases not matched to a gene; V was cut back by 2 bases and J by 4 bases. Per the germline V gene, CDR1 is SGHRS and CDR2 is YFSETQ. CDR3 DNA: TGCGCCAGCAGCTTTTTGACTAGCGGGAGGGCCGGGTACGAGCAGTACTTC. Translating it yields CASSFLTSGRAGYEQYF.

The chain couples TRBV4-1 to TRBJ2-7; TRBD2 aligns across 8 bases. Per germline, CDR1 MGHRA and CDR2 YSYEKL. This CDR3 is built from 15 residues. V trimming: 2 bases; J trimming: 9 bases; junction bases outside the gene matches: 12. CDR3 region: CASSQTGQGTRAQYF. The DNA for the CDR3 is TGCGCCAGCAGCCAAACAGGTCAGGGGACTAGGGCGCAGTACTTC.

CDR3 sequence: CASSIEGRGAFF. The CDR3 DNA sequence: TGTGCCAGTAGTATAGAGGGCAGGGGTGCTTTCTTT. V usage is TRBV19 and J usage is TRBJ1-1, with a tentative D call TRBD1 (6 bases). Germline assignment: CDR1 LNHDA and CDR2 SQIVND (reference sequence). There are 12 residues in the CDR3. The germline V and J ends were trimmed by 0 bases and 11 bases, with 10 bases remaining between them.

This chain links TRBV9 with TRBJ2-7, with 7 bases matching TRBD2. Germline trimming cut 10 bases from V and 5 bases from J; bases unmatched to any gene: 15. The CDR3 runs to 14 residues. Germline loops: CDR1 SGDLS, CDR2 YYNGEE. As DNA, the CDR3 is TGTGCCCCCAAGGGGCGGGAGACGGTCAACGAGCAGTACTTC. Translating gives CAPKGRETVNEQYF.

This clone was seen just once. This sequence joins TRBV19 and TRBJ1-1; the D is unclear. CDR3 length: 11 residues. CDR1 is LNHDA, CDR2 SQIVND, per germline (reference sequence). The V end was cut by 3 bases, the J end by 8 bases, with 7 bases between. CDR3 region: CASSIRGEAFF. The CDR3 region has the DNA TGTGCCAGTAGTATTAGAGGGGAAGCTTTCTTT.

J is TRBJ1-6 and V is TRBV7-8, with D possibly matching TRBD1 (5 bases). This CDR3 has 14 residues. In germline, CDR1 is SGHVS, CDR2 FQNEAQ. Trimming took 5 bases from V and 11 from J, leaving 16 bases between them. In nucleotides, the CDR3 is TGTGCCAGCAGCGGAGGGGTTTACGGGACACCCCTCCACTTT. Amino acids: CASSGGVYGTPLHF.

The chain employs TRBV6-1 and TRBJ2-2; D is possibly TRBD1 (6 bases). Trimming took off 6 bases at V and 6 bases at J, with 17 bases between the two ends. Germline V gives CDR1 MNHNS, CDR2 SASEGT. This CDR3 comprises 15 residues. CDR3 coding DNA: TGTGCCAGCAGCCCCCTAGGGGGAGCGGCCGGGGAGCTGTTTTTT. Translation gives CASSPLGGAAGELFF.

Comments on this clone: The junction departs from germline at one end; a sequencing error may be responsible. In DNA form, the CDR3 reads TGTGCCAGCAGGGAAGTGGACAGGGGAAATCAGCCCCAGCATTTT. Translation gives CASREVDRGNQPQHF. This chain links TRBV6-1 with TRBJ1-5; 9 nucleotides line up with TRBD1. The CDR3 is made up of 15 amino acids. Germline-derived CDR1 and CDR2 are MNHNS and SASEGT.